This T cell receptor (beta chain) was profiled in a study of vaccination and CD4 T cells after COVID-19. Study overall: Post-vaccine sample collection happened at a median of about ten weeks after dose two, ranging 14 to 241. Points from the study as a whole: Among those convalescent, a median about 90% of reactive clones emerged solely post-vaccination.

In the case of this clonotype: Its target is unknown.

At the Johns Hopkins FTIC core, DNA taken from cultured CD4+ T cells was sequenced by way of the Oncomine TCR Beta short-read assay. TCRdb re-derived calls from the PCR reads in MiXCR, one entry per CDR3 protein. Counted here are around 7,100 distinct CDR3 sequences, around 49% occurring once; the ten biggest clones make up under 20%. The treatment denotes: approximately 10-day PBMC culture with coronavirus spike peptide pools or control peptides (ViraFEST assay). Ahead of the COVID-19 pandemic (2011-2018), the CD4+ T cells of the unexposed donor were collected. Under the ViraFEST approach, antigen-specific T cells were expanded with peptide pools and TCRs subsequently sequenced. PBMC cultures, at a few million cells per well, received approximately 9.4 IU/ml IL-2 and about 10 ug/ml peptide pools. The length of the CDR3 is 16 residues. The ends were cut back, 1 base at V and 0 bases at J, with 11 bases in the middle. Germline CDR1 SGHVS, CDR2 FNYEAQ.

This rearrangement joins TRBV7-6 to TRBJ2-3, with D unclear. The origin of this receptor is a human donor in good health. Sequencing was done on a sample of CD4+ T cells from blood, cultured in vitro. This CDR3 is CASSLVLDTSTDTQYF. CDR3 DNA sequence: TGTGCCAGCAGCTTAGTTCTAGACACCAGCACAGATACGCAGTATTTT.